These 26 T cell receptor beta chains share one sample of origin, sequenced in a study of blood T cell repertoires in COVID-19. Here immunoSEQ multiplex PCR was the method, and the copy in TCRdb shows in-frame clones only, minus some. The sample records about 270,000 clones, approximately 86% being singletons. The sample comprised PBMCs or T cells enriched from blood (not recorded which). The receptors were gathered from a woman in her late teens or twenties who had recovered from COVID-19.

The gene calls are TRBV27 and TRBJ1-1; 9 bases align to TRBD1. The CDR3 runs to 16 residues. V shed 3 bases, J shed 4 bases, and the junction held 9 bases outside the gene matches. Germline V gene sequence: CDR1 MNHEY, CDR2 SMNVEV (reference sequence). The CDR3 DNA is TGTGCCAGCAGTTTTTCGGAACCGGGACAGGGCACTGAAGCTTTCTTT. This codes for CASSFSEPGQGTEAFF.

The chain has TRBV6-5 and TRBJ2-3; TRBD2 matches at 7 bases. V was pared by 1 base and J by 0 bases, with 4 bases of the junction left unmatched. Looked up from germline, CDR1 is MNHEY and CDR2 is SVGAGI. This CDR3 spans 16 amino acids. The CDR3 protein is CASSYFAGESTDTQYF. The CDR3 DNA sequence: TGTGCCAGCAGTTACTTCGCGGGGGAGAGCACAGATACGCAGTATTTT.

Concerning this clone itself: Other DNA sequences in the same sample also yield this CDR3. V and J are TRBV20-1 and TRBJ1-2; no definite D call. The CDR3 is made up of 11 amino acids. Trimming pared 2 bases from V and 4 bases from J, leaving 5 bases between. CDR1 and CDR2 (germline): DFQATT, SNEGSKA (reference sequence). The CDR3 bases are TGCAGTGCTAGACAGTCCTATGGCTACACCTTC. This translates into CSARQSYGYTF.

The table lists this clone with a few counts. V gene TRBV5-1 combines with J gene TRBJ2-7; TRBD1 is a possible D gene (5 bases). The ends were cut back, 4 bases at V and 6 bases at J, with 20 bases in the middle. Germline CDR1 SGHRS, CDR2 YFSETQ. This CDR3 comprises 15 residues. This chain's CDR3 is CASSVDSLPGSEQYF. For the CDR3, the DNA is TGCGCCAGCAGCGTAGACAGTCTTCCAGGGTCCGAGCAGTACTTC.

This chain links TRBV19 with TRBJ2-1, with 11 bases lining up with TRBD1. The V gene end was trimmed by 4 bases and the J gene end by 12 bases; junction bases not matched to a gene: 8. This CDR3 spans 14 amino acids. Germline V gene data show CDR1 as LNHDA and CDR2 as SQIVND (reference sequence). The CDR3 sequence is CASSRGQGVMGQFF. CDR3 coding DNA: TGTGCCAGTAGTAGGGGACAGGGGGTAATGGGGCAGTTCTTC.

This chain links TRBV6-2 or TRBV6-3 with TRBJ1-1; possibly TRBD1 for D (5 bases). CDR3 size: 13 residues. With 6 bases removed from V and 2 bases from J, the gap between germline ends came to 10 bases. Germline loops: CDR1 MNHEY, CDR2 SVGEGT. The CDR3 DNA follows: TGTGCCAGCAGCCCCACAGGAAACACTGAAGCTTTCTTT. This encodes CASSPTGNTEAFF.

As concerns this clone: Other DNA sequences in this sample translate to the same CDR3. This chain joins TRBV5-1 and TRBJ2-1; 11 nucleotides align to TRBD1. The CDR3 is 15 amino acids. V lost 3 bases, J lost 2 bases, and 1 base stayed unmatched. CDR1 is SGHRS and CDR2 is YFSETQ in the germline V gene. This chain's CDR3 is CASSSGQGAYNEQFF. The CDR3 DNA reads TGCGCCAGCAGCTCGGGACAGGGGGCCTACAATGAGCAGTTCTTC.

This clone was seen only a few times. The rearrangement links TRBV19 to TRBJ1-5; tentatively, D is TRBD1 (5 bases). Germline lookup yields CDR1 LNHDA and CDR2 SQIVND (reference sequence). This CDR3 contains 13 residues. V was trimmed by 4 bases and J by 5 bases, leaving 9 bases between them. The DNA of the CDR3 is TGTGCCAGTAGTACTTCGGGGGATCAGCCCCAGCATTTT. The encoded protein is CASSTSGDQPQHF.

The chain carries TRBV19 and TRBJ1-5; TRBD1 matches 7 bases. The CDR3 runs to 16 residues. Germline CDR1 is LNHDA and CDR2 is SQIVND (reference sequence). Unmatched junction bases numbered 7, after V lost 5 bases and J lost 0 bases. Here the CDR3 reads CASSRTGDYSNQPQHF. CDR3 DNA sequence: TGTGCCAGTAGTCGGACAGGAGATTATAGCAATCAGCCCCAGCATTTT.

The chain employs TRBV19 and TRBJ1-6; the D gene is possibly TRBD1 (5 bases). CDR1 and CDR2 from the germline V gene are LNHDA and SQIVND (reference sequence). The ends were cut back, 4 bases at V and 4 bases at J, with 11 bases in the middle. The CDR3 is 15 amino acids. As DNA, the CDR3 is TGTGCCAGTAGTACAGCGGGGACGTATAATTCACCCCTCCACTTT. This codes for CASSTAGTYNSPLHF.

V gene TRBV20-1 combines with J gene TRBJ1-1, with D possibly being TRBD1 (6 bases). Germline V gene data show CDR1 as DFQATT and CDR2 as SNEGSKA (reference sequence). The CDR3 has 14 amino acids. The V end lost 3 bases, the J end lost 1 base, and 12 bases lay between the germline ends. In nucleotides, the CDR3 is TGCAGTGCTAGTGACGACAGGAGGAACACTGAAGCTTTCTTT. Its protein product is CSASDDRRNTEAFF.

This chain links TRBV11-1 with TRBJ1-1; 9 bases line up with TRBD1. Losses at the gene ends were 5 bases for V and 5 bases for J; bases not matched to a gene: 9. CDR3 length: 15 residues. Germline CDR1 SGHAT, CDR2 FQDESV (reference sequence). CDR3 nucleotide sequence: TGTGCCAGCAGCCTAACGACAGGGGGAGGTACTGAAGCTTTCTTT. It codes for CASSLTTGGGTEAFF.

The rearrangement joins TRBV7-3 to TRBJ1-2, with 7 nucleotides matching TRBD1. There are 15 residues in the CDR3. CDR1 SGHTA and CDR2 FQGTGA come from the germline V gene. Unmatched junction bases numbered 10, after V lost 4 bases and J lost 5 bases. CDR3 nucleotides: TGTGCCAGCAGCTCCTGGGACAGAATGGGGTATGGCTACACCTTC. It is translated as CASSSWDRMGYGYTF.

The V gene is TRBV7-2, the J gene TRBJ2-3, with 9 bases lining up with TRBD2. Germline trimming cut 6 bases from V and 2 bases from J; bases unmatched to any gene: 9. This CDR3 comprises 16 residues. Germline V lookup: CDR1 SGHTA, CDR2 FQGNSA. The chain's CDR3 is CASSSALAGNTDTQYF. The CDR3 DNA sequence: TGTGCCAGCAGTTCGGCCCTAGCGGGGAACACAGATACGCAGTATTTT.

This chain links TRBV9 with TRBJ2-3; perhaps TRBD2 as D (5 bases). Germline CDR1 and CDR2: SGDLS and YYNGEE. The CDR3 extends over 14 amino acids. The V end lost 1 base, the J end lost 3 bases, and 9 bases lay between the germline ends. CDR3 sequence reads: CASSVRTGTDTQYF. The CDR3 DNA sequence: TGTGCCAGCAGCGTAAGGACTGGGACAGATACGCAGTATTTT. The entire variable domain, with the rest obtained from reference TRBV9 and TRBJ2-3, is as follows: DSGVTQTPKHLITATGQRVTLRCSPRSGDLSVYWYQQSLDQGLQFLIQYYNGEERAKGNILERFSAQQFPDLHSELNLSSLELGDSALYFCASSVRTGTDTQYFGPGTRLTVL.

This clone was seen only a few times. V is TRBV9 and J is TRBJ2-7; tentative D call: TRBD1 (5 bases). The CDR3 runs 14 residues. Germline CDR1 is SGDLS and CDR2 is YYNGEE. The V end was cut by 0 bases, the J end by 3 bases, with 10 bases between. DNA of the CDR3: TGTGCCAGCAGCGTAGATCTAGGGGACTACGAGCAGTACTTC. This sequence encodes CASSVDLGDYEQYF. Together with reference TRBV9 and TRBJ2-7, the CDR3 gives the full variable domain: DSGVTQTPKHLITATGQRVTLRCSPRSGDLSVYWYQQSLDQGLQFLIQYYNGEERAKGNILERFSAQQFPDLHSELNLSSLELGDSALYFCASSVDLGDYEQYFGPGTRLTVT.

The chain uses TRBV19 and TRBJ2-5; 9 nucleotides line up with TRBD1. The CDR3 length is 14 residues. CDR1 is LNHDA and CDR2 is SQIVND in the germline V gene (reference sequence). The J segment lost 4 bases and the V segment lost 5 bases, leaving 5 bases of the junction unmatched. CDR3: CASSSQDRGETQYF. CDR3 in DNA: TGTGCCAGTAGTTCCCAGGACAGGGGAGAGACCCAGTACTTC.

The chain uses TRBV28 and TRBJ1-2; 8 nucleotides match TRBD1. V trimming: 7 bases; J trimming: 1 base; junction bases outside the gene matches: 8. The CDR3 extends over 15 amino acids. CDR1 and CDR2 (germline): MDHEN, SYDVKM. The CDR3 loop reads CASTEGQGSNYGYTF. DNA of the CDR3: TGTGCCAGCACCGAAGGACAGGGCAGTAACTATGGCTACACCTTC.

CDR3 in DNA: TGCGCCAGCACGCAGGGGACGGCTGGAAACACCATATATTTT. Protein: CASTQGTAGNTIYF. This sequence joins TRBV5-1 and TRBJ1-3; D possibly corresponds to TRBD1 (6 bases). The V gene's germline CDR1 is SGHRS and CDR2 YFSETQ. The CDR3 consists of 14 residues. V was shortened by 6 bases and J by 2 bases, with 12 bases between the two germline ends. Together with reference TRBV5-1 and TRBJ1-3, the CDR3 gives the full variable domain: KAGVTQTPRYLIKTRGQQVTLSCSPISGHRSVSWYQQTPGQGLQFLFEYFSETQRNKGNFPGRFSGRQFSNSRSEMNVSTLELGDSALYLCASTQGTAGNTIYFGEGSWLTVV.

About this clone: A read error may account for a junction end that differs from germline. The CDR3 DNA sequence: TGTGCCAGCAGCCAGCAGACAGGTCTTGGGAATGGAAAACTGTTTTTT. This codes for CASSQQTGLGNGKLFF. This chain connects TRBV11-3 to TRBJ1-4; D is perhaps TRBD1 (6 bases). Germline CDR1 and CDR2: SGHNT and YENEEA. CDR3 length equals 16 residues.

This rearrangement joins TRBV5-1 to TRBJ2-2; 14 nucleotides agree with TRBD2. Trimming removed 4 bases from V and 7 bases from J; junction bases left unmatched: 6. The CDR3 totals 16 residues. Germline assignment: CDR1 SGHRS and CDR2 YFSETQ. CDR3 loop: CASSRGLAGGVGELFF. CDR3 sequence (DNA): TGCGCCAGCAGCCGAGGACTAGCGGGAGGCGTCGGGGAGCTGTTTTTT. Filled out from reference TRBV5-1 and TRBJ2-2, the complete variable domain reads KAGVTQTPRYLIKTRGQQVTLSCSPISGHRSVSWYQQTPGQGLQFLFEYFSETQRNKGNFPGRFSGRQFSNSRSEMNVSTLELGDSALYLCASSRGLAGGVGELFFGEGSRLTVL.

CDR3 DNA: TGTGCCAGCAGTGGCGGGAGGCCCTCCTACGAGCAGTACTTC. It codes for CASSGGRPSYEQYF. This chain connects TRBV28 to TRBJ2-7, with 8 bases matching TRBD2. With 5 bases clipped from V and 0 bases from J, the junction kept 3 bases outside the gene matches. CDR3 length: 14 residues. CDR1 and CDR2 from the germline V gene are MDHEN and SYDVKM.

The chain links TRBV5-1 to TRBJ2-1; maybe TRBD2 (6 bases). The germline V gene has CDR1 SGHRS and CDR2 YFSETQ. The germline V and J ends were trimmed by 4 bases and 4 bases, with 18 bases remaining between them. This CDR3 comprises 16 residues. CDR3 sequence: CASSPSVDYLYNEQFF. In DNA, the CDR3 is TGCGCCAGCAGCCCCTCGGTGGACTACCTGTACAATGAGCAGTTCTTC.

The chain couples TRBV27 to TRBJ1-2; possible D gene TRBD1, 5 bases. Germline loops: CDR1 MNHEY, CDR2 SMNVEV (reference sequence). V was pared by 6 bases and J by 2 bases, with 13 bases between. This CDR3 has 14 residues. The CDR3 region is CASRRFAGNYGYTF. In DNA form, the CDR3 reads TGTGCCAGCAGACGATTTGCAGGGAACTATGGCTACACCTTC.

The chain has TRBV28 and TRBJ2-5; TRBD2 matches 8 bases. CDR1 and CDR2 from the germline V gene are MDHEN and SYDVKM. Unmatched junction bases numbered 7, after V lost 3 bases and J lost 1 base. The CDR3 is made up of 16 amino acids. The CDR3 nucleotides read TGTGCCAGCAGTTTCCCCCTCCGGGGGGGCCAAGAGACCCAGTACTTC. Translation gives CASSFPLRGGQETQYF.

The genes are TRBV2 and TRBJ1-5; D is unresolved. The CDR3 runs to 13 residues. With 6 bases removed from V and 4 bases from J, the gap between germline ends came to 10 bases. The V gene's germline CDR1 is SNHLY and CDR2 FYNNEI. CDR3 nucleotide sequence: TGTGCCAGCAGGCCTGAAGCAAATCAGCCCCAGCATTTT. It is translated as CASRPEANQPQHF.